This entry describes one T cell receptor (beta chain). In blood CD8+ and CD4+ T cells, TCR beta underwent sequencing. This CDR3 is built from 16 residues. In germline, CDR1 is SGHTA, CDR2 FQGTGA. Trimming stripped 3 bases from V and 0 bases from J, with 14 bases between. This specimen comes from a study of CD8 T cells in Susac syndrome. Study context: Among sequenced Susac syndrome patients, about six had active disease and roughly eight were in remission. At the time of blood draw, patients with Susac syndrome were therapy-naive, receiving corticosteroids, or receiving intravenous immunoglobulin alone.

RNA totalling about 0.5 to 1 ug underwent reverse transcription with random hexamers. TCRdb itself ran the immunoSEQ multiplex PCR reads through MiXCR, one entry per CDR3 protein. The table includes about 81,000 distinct CDR3 sequences, about 93% detected once. The specimen was CD8+ T cells from PBMCs. The genes are TRBV7-3 and TRBJ1-1, with a possible D match to TRBD1 (5 bases). The clonotype comes from a human donor with Susac syndrome. CDR3 bases: TGTGCCAGCAGCTTTTTGGGGCAAAGGATGAACACTGAAGCTTTCTTT. It translates to CASSFLGQRMNTEAFF.